These 5 T cell receptor beta chains share one sample of origin, sequenced in a study of graft-versus-host responses after intestinal transplantation. Profiling relied on immunoSEQ multiplex PCR, and the TCRdb table lists in-frame clones only, not all of them. The sample holds approximately 74,000 clones; around 92% are singletons and the top ten take about 0.67%. Sequenced here: PBMCs, sampled 98 days after intestinal transplantation. The receptors were gathered from a human patient who received an intestinal transplant, so some T cells may come from the graft donor.

This clone appeared a single time. The rearrangement joins TRBV6-5 to TRBJ1-6, with no clear D. The V gene's germline CDR1 is MNHEY and CDR2 SVGAGI. The CDR3 consists of 13 residues. Trimming pared 0 bases from V and 8 bases from J, leaving 5 bases between. The CDR3 loop is CASSYSRDSPLHF. In DNA form, the CDR3 reads TGTGCCAGCAGTTACTCGAGGGATTCACCCCTCCACTTT.

The chain couples TRBV10-1 to TRBJ2-2; possible D gene TRBD1, 6 bases. The CDR3 covers 15 residues. Trimming removed 5 bases from V and 7 bases from J, with 17 bases in between. CDR1 and CDR2 (germline): WNHNN, SYGVQD (reference sequence). This chain's CDR3 is CASSRDTRRNGELFF. CDR3 nucleotide sequence: TGCGCCAGCAGTCGGGACACCAGGAGGAACGGGGAGCTGTTTTTT.

In regard to this clone: Additional DNA sequences in this sample encode the identical CDR3. V and J are TRBV5-1 and TRBJ2-3, with no clear D. Between the trimmed V and J ends, which lost 0 bases and 4 bases, there was a span of 3 bases. The CDR3 covers 12 residues. CDR1 SGHRS and CDR2 YFSETQ come from the germline V gene. CDR3 bases: TGCGCCAGCAGCTTGGGCGCAGATACGCAGTATTTT. Translating gives CASSLGADTQYF.

This chain uses TRBV5-5 with TRBJ2-1, with 8 bases that match TRBD2. The CDR3 has 19 amino acids. CDR1 is SGHKS and CDR2 is YYEKEE in the germline V gene (reference sequence). With V trimmed by 2 bases and J by 0 bases, 13 bases remained unmatched. The CDR3 nucleotides are TGTGCCAGCAGCTTCCATTACTTACTAGCGGACTTCTCCTACAATGAGCAGTTCTTC. Translating it yields CASSFHYLLADFSYNEQFF. The whole variable domain, remainder taken from reference TRBV5-5 and TRBJ2-1, is DAGVTQSPTHLIKTRGQQVTLRCSPISGHKSVSWYQQVLGQGPQFIFQYYEKEERGRGNFPDRFSARQFPNYSSELNVNALLLGDSALYLCASSFHYLLADFSYNEQFFGPGTRLTVL.

This clone was seen once. The gene calls are TRBV6-1 and TRBJ2-3, with a possible D match to TRBD2 (6 bases). Trimming stripped 6 bases from V and 11 bases from J, with 18 bases between. CDR3 length: 13 amino acids. Germline V gene lookup returns CDR1 MNHNS and CDR2 SASEGT. The CDR3 sequence: CASRAPGDQGQYF. In DNA, the CDR3 is TGTGCCAGCAGGGCCCCGGGGGATCAGGGGCAGTATTTT.